This T cell receptor beta chain was identified during a study of vaccination effects on CD4 cells after COVID-19. Concerning this clone itself: The antigen is undetermined.

Whole-study findings and limits: Clones arising from infection and from vaccination showed marked clonal contraction late after vaccination.

Trimming left V 2 bases short and J 4 bases short, with 11 bases between. Germline V gives CDR1 MNHNY, CDR2 SVGAGI (reference sequence). This CDR3 has 14 amino acids. Measured with immunoSEQ multiplex PCR; TCRdb has only the in-frame clones, and not every one. The table shows some 25,000 clones, with 73% occurring only once. Antigen-specific CD4+ T cells were expanded (with viral peptide pools) by the ViraFEST assay ahead of sequencing. Once cultured for nine to ten days, the cells underwent separation to obtain CD4+ T cells. Participants got two doses of BNT162b2 or mRNA-1273 vaccine. Vaccinated participants had no history of SARS-CoV-2 infection and tested negative for nucleocapsid antibodies. Each culture well received a few million PBMC. These cells were then cultured in IMDM with approximately 10 IU/ml IL-2 and about 9.4 ug/ml peptides.

The sequenced sample was CD4+ T cells from PBMCs cultured with SARS-CoV-2 spike peptides, obtained after COVID-19 vaccination. This TCR came from a human donor who received a COVID-19 vaccine. The chain carries TRBV6-6 and TRBJ1-2, with D hard to call. The CDR3 DNA reads as TGTGCCAGCAGTTACAGTAACAACCTCTATGGCTACACCTTC. It codes for CASSYSNNLYGYTF.